These T cell receptor beta chains were read from a single sample in a study of T cell responses to AZD1222 COVID-19 vaccine. Using immunoSEQ multiplex PCR, the repertoire was profiled, and TCRdb retains in-frame clones only, with some absent. The repertoire holds approximately 300,000 clones, with approximately 94% as singletons. The sample here was peripheral blood, taken 28 days after the second AZD1222 dose. These receptors were collected from an adult who received the AZD1222 COVID-19 vaccine. Both conserved end residues are part of each CDR3. A D gene is named only where the DNA matches it firmly. Expanded clones are given a class, and other clones once, few, many or no size at all.

CDR3aa	CDR3nt	v_gene	j_gene	d_gene	abundance
CAWMGKRIETADTQYF	TGTGCCTGGATGGGGAAACGCATAGAGACGGCAGATACGCAGTATTTT	TRBV30	TRBJ2-3	.	.
CASSQNGWYSNQPQHF	TGCGCCAGCAGTCAAAACGGGTGGTATAGCAATCAGCCCCAGCATTTT	TRBV23-1	TRBJ1-5	.	few
CASSSTGEQYF	TGTGCCAGCAGTTCTACAGGCGAGCAGTACTTC	TRBV28	TRBJ2-7	.	.
CASSEGTGADTQYF	TGTGCCAGCAGTGAAGGGACAGGGGCAGATACGCAGTATTTT	TRBV6-1	TRBJ2-3	TRBD1	few
CASSLASGRLNTEAFF	TGCGCCAGCAGCTTGGCCTCAGGGCGGCTGAACACTGAAGCTTTCTTT	TRBV5-1	TRBJ1-1	.	.
CASSNGQVEETLHF	TGTGCCAGCAGTAACGGGCAGGTTGAGGAGACCCTCCACTTT	TRBV6-5	TRBJ1-6	.	.
CASSSGGTVGSGELFF	TGTGCCAGCAGCTCCGGGGGGACAGTCGGATCCGGGGAGCTGTTTTTT	TRBV7-3	TRBJ2-2	.	.
CASSMGRGGTDTQYF	TGTGCCAGCAGCATGGGACGCGGTGGCACAGATACGCAGTATTTT	TRBV9	TRBJ2-3	.	once
CASSPRTLGETQYF	TGTGCCAGTAGTCCTCGGACTCTCGGGGAGACCCAGTACTTC	TRBV19	TRBJ2-5	.	.
CASSLEAGGSYEQYF	TGTGCCAGCAGCTTAGAGGCGGGAGGGTCCTACGAGCAGTACTTC	TRBV7-8	TRBJ2-7	TRBD2	.
CASSGGPQETQYF	TGCGCCAGCAGCGGAGGCCCCCAAGAGACCCAGTACTTC	TRBV5-1	TRBJ2-5	.	.
CASSEEAGYEQYF	TGTGCCAGCAGTGAAGAGGCGGGCTACGAGCAGTACTTC	TRBV6-1	TRBJ2-7	.	.
CASSEAGHSPLHF	TGTGCCAGCAGTGAAGCCGGGCATTCACCCCTCCACTTT	TRBV2	TRBJ1-6	.	.
CASSFGQSSYNEQFF	TGTGCCAGCAGCTTCGGACAAAGCTCCTACAATGAGCAGTTCTTC	TRBV11-2	TRBJ2-1	.	.
CASNPGGNTGELFF	TGTGCCAGCAACCCCGGGGGAAACACCGGGGAGCTGTTTTTT	TRBV6-1	TRBJ2-2	.	.
CASSRTSETGELFF	TGCGCCAGCAGCAGGACTAGCGAGACCGGGGAGCTGTTTTTT	TRBV5-1	TRBJ2-2	TRBD2	.
CASSLDGGYNEQFF	TGCGCCAGCAGCTTGGATGGTGGGTACAATGAGCAGTTCTTC	TRBV5-1	TRBJ2-1	.	.
CASSVETNYGYTF	TGTGCCAGCAGTGTCGAGACAAACTATGGCTACACCTTC	TRBV2	TRBJ1-2	.	few
CASSLGGIDTEAFF	TGTGCCAGCAGCCTCGGGGGGATAGACACTGAAGCTTTCTTT	TRBV27	TRBJ1-1	.	.
CASSMGALISGGYTF	TGTGCCAGTAGTATGGGCGCCCTAATCAGCGGTGGCTACACCTTC	TRBV19	TRBJ1-2	.	.
CASSSRVGTDEQYF	TGTGCTAGCAGCTCCCGGGTCGGGACGGACGAGCAGTACTTC	TRBV7-7	TRBJ2-7	.	.
CASSLDRGEAFF	TGCGCCAGCAGCCTAGACAGGGGCGAAGCTTTCTTT	TRBV5-1	TRBJ1-1	TRBD1	.
CASSFRQRINQPQHF	TGTGCCAGCAGTTTCCGTCAAAGAATCAATCAGCCCCAGCATTTT	TRBV28	TRBJ1-5	.	.
CASSESQPSRHQPQHF	TGTGCCAGCAGTGAGTCGCAACCCTCGCGCCATCAGCCCCAGCATTTT	TRBV2	TRBJ1-5	.	once
CASSSAIQEGNEKLFF	TGTGCCAGCAGCTCGGCGATACAGGAGGGGAATGAAAAACTGTTTTTT	TRBV5-4	TRBJ1-4	.	.
CASRRTAPSYEQYF	TGTGCCAGCAGAAGGACTGCACCCTCCTACGAGCAGTACTTC	TRBV6-5	TRBJ2-7	.	.
CASSVEQGVYGYTF	TGTGCCAGCAGCGTAGAACAGGGCGTCTATGGCTACACCTTC	TRBV9	TRBJ1-2	.	.
CASRSGGATEAFF	TGTGCCAGCAGGTCCGGCGGGGCCACTGAAGCTTTCTTT	TRBV12-3/TRBV12-4	TRBJ1-1	.	.